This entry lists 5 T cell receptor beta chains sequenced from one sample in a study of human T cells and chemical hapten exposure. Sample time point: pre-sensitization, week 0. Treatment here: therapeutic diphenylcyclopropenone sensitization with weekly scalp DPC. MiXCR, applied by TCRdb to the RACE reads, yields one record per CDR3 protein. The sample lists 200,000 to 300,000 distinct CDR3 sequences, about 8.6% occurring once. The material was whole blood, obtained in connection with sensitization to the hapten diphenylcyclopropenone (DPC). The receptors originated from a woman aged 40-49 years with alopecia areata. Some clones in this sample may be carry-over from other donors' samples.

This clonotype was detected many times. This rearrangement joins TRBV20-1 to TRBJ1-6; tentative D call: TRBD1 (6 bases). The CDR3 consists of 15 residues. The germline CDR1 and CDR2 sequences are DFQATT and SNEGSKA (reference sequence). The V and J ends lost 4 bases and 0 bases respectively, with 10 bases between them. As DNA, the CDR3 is TGCAGTGCTATGGACAGCAGCTCCTATAATTCACCCCTCCACTTT. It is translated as CSAMDSSSYNSPLHF.

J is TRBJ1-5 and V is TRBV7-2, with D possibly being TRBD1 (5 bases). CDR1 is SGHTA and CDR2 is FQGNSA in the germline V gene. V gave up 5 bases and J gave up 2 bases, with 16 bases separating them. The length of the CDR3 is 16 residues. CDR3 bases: TGTGCCAGCAGCCGCCAATCAGGAGGGGGCAATCAGCCCCAGCATTTT. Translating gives CASSRQSGGGNQPQHF.

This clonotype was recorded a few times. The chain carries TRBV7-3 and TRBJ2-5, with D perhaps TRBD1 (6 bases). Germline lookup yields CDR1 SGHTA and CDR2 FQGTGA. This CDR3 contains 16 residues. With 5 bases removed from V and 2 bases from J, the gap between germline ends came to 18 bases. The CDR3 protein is CASSTGRGAGQETQYF. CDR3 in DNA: TGTGCCAGCAGCACCGGCAGGGGCGCAGGGCAAGAGACCCAGTACTTC.

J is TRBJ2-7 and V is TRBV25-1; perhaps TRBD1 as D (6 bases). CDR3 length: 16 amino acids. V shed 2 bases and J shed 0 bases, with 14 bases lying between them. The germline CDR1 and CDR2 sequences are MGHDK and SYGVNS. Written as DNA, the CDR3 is TGTGCCAGCAGTGAACCCAGGGGCCGCAACTCCTACGAGCAGTACTTC. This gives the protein CASSEPRGRNSYEQYF.

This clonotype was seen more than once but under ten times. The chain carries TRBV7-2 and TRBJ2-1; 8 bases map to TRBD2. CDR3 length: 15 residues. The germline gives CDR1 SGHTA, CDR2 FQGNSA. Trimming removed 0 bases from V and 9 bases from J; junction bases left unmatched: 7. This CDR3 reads CASSLAGGLVSEQFF. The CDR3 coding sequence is TGTGCCAGCAGCTTAGCTGGGGGACTAGTCAGTGAGCAGTTCTTC.